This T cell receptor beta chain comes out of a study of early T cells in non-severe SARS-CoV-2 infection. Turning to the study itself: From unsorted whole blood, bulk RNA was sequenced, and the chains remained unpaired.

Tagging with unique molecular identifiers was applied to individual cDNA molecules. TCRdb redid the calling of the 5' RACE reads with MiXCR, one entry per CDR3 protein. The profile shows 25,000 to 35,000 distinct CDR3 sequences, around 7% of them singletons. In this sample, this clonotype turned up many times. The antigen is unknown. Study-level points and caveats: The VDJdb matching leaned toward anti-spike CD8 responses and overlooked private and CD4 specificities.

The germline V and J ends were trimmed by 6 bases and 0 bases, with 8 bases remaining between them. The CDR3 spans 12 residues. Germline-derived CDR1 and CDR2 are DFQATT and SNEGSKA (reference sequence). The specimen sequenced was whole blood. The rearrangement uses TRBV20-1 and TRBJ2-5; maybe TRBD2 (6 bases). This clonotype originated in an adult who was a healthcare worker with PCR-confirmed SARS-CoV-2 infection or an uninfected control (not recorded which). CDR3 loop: CSALANQETQYF. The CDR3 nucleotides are TGCAGTGCCCTAGCGAACCAAGAGACCCAGTACTTC.